A single sample is the source of the 24 T cell receptor beta chains below, sequenced in a study of control samples from healthy donors and cancer patients (dated by TCRdb to the early 2020s). To prepare the library, the immunoSEQ multiplex PCR assay was applied. Drawn from immuneACCESS, this table holds only the in-frame rearrangements with V and J called that TCRdb kept. Clones are partly lost; checked studies trace under half to an unresolved V gene and leave the rest unexplained. The sample data list 130,000 or so clones, and approximately 94% of these were observed just once. Jointly, the top ten make up around 12% of the sample. Source material: blood. These receptors were obtained from a man aged 35-49 years in good health.

The CDR3 region is CASRSGGFTYSYNEQFF. The CDR3 bases are TGCGCCAGCAGATCTGGGGGGTTCACTTACTCCTACAATGAGCAGTTCTTC. This rearrangement joins TRBV5-1 to TRBJ2-1; a weak D match, TRBD2 (6 bases). The CDR3 spans 17 residues. The V gene lost 5 bases and the J gene lost 0 bases, with 18 bases spanning the gap. Per germline, CDR1 SGHRS and CDR2 YFSETQ.

This chain joins TRBV3-1 (or the pseudogene TRBV3-2) and TRBJ2-3; the D gene is possibly TRBD1 (5 bases). Looked up from germline, CDR1 is LGHDT and CDR2 is YNNKEL (reference sequence). V lost 4 bases and J lost 5, with 7 bases in between. The CDR3 has 12 residues. CDR3 nucleotides: TGTGCCAGCAGCCCTAGGGGAGATACGCAGTATTTT. It encodes CASSPRGDTQYF.

V usage is TRBV6-4 and J usage is TRBJ1-2; 9 positions match TRBD1. Germline CDR1 reads MRHNA; CDR2 reads SNTAGT. The CDR3 runs to 13 residues. V shed 4 bases, J shed 8 bases, and the junction held 5 bases outside the gene matches. The DNA for the CDR3 is TGTGCCAGCAGTGCCGGACAGGGGTACGGCTACACCTTC. Translating gives CASSAGQGYGYTF.

DNA for the CDR3: TGTGCCAGCAGCCAAGCCGCGGAACTTAAGACCCAGTACTTC. Translation: CASSQAAELKTQYF. The chain employs TRBV3-1 (or the pseudogene TRBV3-2) and TRBJ2-5; no definite D call. V gave up 1 base and J gave up 6 bases, with 12 bases separating them. Germline values: CDR1 LGHDT, CDR2 YNNKEL (reference sequence). This CDR3 is built from 14 residues.

The chain has TRBV11-2 and TRBJ2-7, with 7 bases aligning to TRBD1. The CDR3 has 16 residues. The germline gives CDR1 SGHAT, CDR2 FQNNGV. The V and J ends lost 4 bases and 4 bases, in that order; junction bases with no gene match: 13. The CDR3 DNA reads as TGTGCCAGCAGCTCAAGACAGGGAGAGGCTTGGTACGAGCAGTACTTC. Protein product: CASSSRQGEAWYEQYF.

The chain employs TRBV7-9 and TRBJ2-1; possibly TRBD1 or TRBD2 for D (5 bases each). Germline lookup yields CDR1 SEHNR and CDR2 FQNEAQ (reference sequence). The CDR3 extends over 15 amino acids. Trimming took off 2 bases at V and 4 bases at J, with 12 bases between the two ends. CDR3 in DNA: TGTGCCAGCAGCTTAAGGGACCGGGAATACAATGAGCAGTTCTTC. This gives the protein CASSLRDREYNEQFF.

The CDR3 here is CASTPGQLTDTQYF. The CDR3 region has the DNA TGTGCCAGCACCCCGGGACAGCTCACAGATACGCAGTATTTT. The rearrangement links TRBV5-4 to TRBJ2-3, with 7 bases that match TRBD1. This CDR3 has 14 amino acids. CDR1 is SGHNT and CDR2 is YYREEE in the germline V gene (reference sequence). V shed 6 bases and J 2 bases; nucleotides not matched to a gene: 6.

This chain connects TRBV15 to TRBJ2-1; 10 bases fit TRBD2. Germline CDR1 LNHNV, CDR2 YYDKDF (reference sequence). V was pared by 0 bases and J by 0 bases, with 8 bases of the junction left unmatched. The CDR3 spans 19 residues. The CDR3 DNA follows: TGTGCCACCAGCAGAGAAACGCCCCGGACTAGCGGCTCCTACAATGAGCAGTTCTTC. The encoded protein is CATSRETPRTSGSYNEQFF.

CDR3 protein: CATLKERLSGEQYF. The DNA for the CDR3 is TGTGCCACATTGAAGGAGCGCCTATCCGGCGAGCAGTACTTC. V is TRBV6-4 and J is TRBJ2-7; D remains ambiguous. Germline CDR1 MRHNA, CDR2 SNTAGT. This CDR3 spans 14 amino acids. V was shortened by 10 bases and J by 6 bases, with 22 bases between the two germline ends.

This clone was seen once. The chain has TRBV5-1 and TRBJ2-7; 16 bases align to TRBD2. The CDR3 runs 18 residues. The germline CDR1 and CDR2 sequences are SGHRS and YFSETQ. V lost 4 bases to trimming and J lost 3 bases; unmatched junction nucleotides: 10. The DNA for the CDR3 is TGCGCCAGCAGCCTAGGGACTAGCGGGAGGGAATATGACTACGAGCAGTACTTC. This encodes CASSLGTSGREYDYEQYF.

The V call is TRBV9, the J call TRBJ1-5; 7 bases agree with TRBD1. The germline CDR1 and CDR2 sequences are SGDLS and YYNGEE. V was clipped by 3 bases and J by 0 bases; unmatched bases: 12. This CDR3 spans 18 amino acids. This CDR3 is CASSDDRDESSSNQPQHF. As DNA, the CDR3 is TGTGCCAGCAGCGATGACAGGGATGAATCATCTAGCAATCAGCCCCAGCATTTT.

J is TRBJ2-3 and V is TRBV12-3 or TRBV12-4; 7 bases align to TRBD1. J lost 4 bases, V lost 8 bases, and 6 bases had no gene match. This CDR3 is built from 13 residues. For the CDR3, the DNA is TGTGCCAGCGGCAGGGGGTCCGCAGATACGCAGTATTTT. It codes for CASGRGSADTQYF.

The CDR3 nucleotides read TGTGCCAGCAGCTTGACCCCCAGCTCCTACGAGCAGTACTTC. Protein product: CASSLTPSSYEQYF. The rearrangement uses TRBV5-4 and TRBJ2-7; D remains ambiguous. Looked up from germline, CDR1 is SGHNT and CDR2 is YYREEE (reference sequence). The length of the CDR3 is 14 residues. V was pared by 1 base and J by 0 bases, with 8 bases between.

The J gene is TRBJ1-3, the V gene TRBV9, with 7 positions matching TRBD1. CDR1 SGDLS and CDR2 YYNGEE come from the germline V gene. This CDR3 region has 12 residues. V was clipped by 3 bases and J by 11 bases; unmatched bases: 5. This CDR3 is CASSGSGGAIYF. The CDR3 DNA reads as TGTGCCAGCAGCGGATCAGGGGGGGCCATATATTTT.

This clone has just one count. The chain joins TRBV6-5 to TRBJ1-3; D possibly corresponds to TRBD1 (5 bases). Per germline, CDR1 MNHEY and CDR2 SVGAGI. Between the trimmed V and J ends, which lost 6 bases and 6 bases, there was a span of 12 bases. This CDR3 has 13 amino acids. CDR3: CASSDSSVNTIYF. The CDR3 nucleotides read TGTGCCAGCAGCGACAGTTCCGTAAACACCATATATTTT.

The chain combines TRBV5-6 with TRBJ1-2; D is ambiguous. Germline CDR1 reads SGHDT; CDR2 reads YYEEEE. Trimming shortened V by 1 base and J by 6 bases, and 7 bases separated the two germline ends. This CDR3 is 12 amino acids long. As DNA, the CDR3 is TGTGCCAGCAGCTTGCGGGGTGATGGCTACACCTTC. It is translated as CASSLRGDGYTF.

This chain links TRBV12-3 or TRBV12-4 with TRBJ2-7; D gene uncertain. With 3 bases removed from V and 3 bases from J, the gap between germline ends came to 6 bases. The CDR3 contains 12 residues. CDR3 DNA: TGTGCCAGCAGTTTTAAGATCTACGAGCAGTACTTC. Its protein product is CASSFKIYEQYF.

The chain uses TRBV6-6 and TRBJ2-7, with D perhaps given as TRBD1 or TRBD2 (5 bases each). There are 14 residues in the CDR3. Germline loops: CDR1 MNHNY, CDR2 SVGAGI (reference sequence). Trimming stripped 4 bases from V and 1 base from J, with 11 bases between. The DNA of the CDR3 is TGTGCCAGCAGTTCCGGGACGGGGTCCTACGAGCAGTACTTC. Protein: CASSSGTGSYEQYF.

The genes are TRBV9 and TRBJ1-1; tentative D call: TRBD1 (5 bases). This CDR3 spans 14 amino acids. V was pared by 4 bases and J by 0 bases, with 10 bases between. The V gene's germline CDR1 is SGDLS and CDR2 YYNGEE. The CDR3 DNA follows: TGTGCCAGCAGCCTCAGGGAGGTGAACACTGAAGCTTTCTTT. Residues: CASSLREVNTEAFF.

The rearrangement links TRBV5-8 to TRBJ1-5; a possible D gene is TRBD1 (5 bases). The germline V gene encodes CDR1 SGHTS and CDR2 YDEGEE. The CDR3 consists of 15 residues. V was pared by 3 bases and J by 0 bases, with 10 bases between. The CDR3 coding sequence is TGTGCCAGCAGCTATGACGGGGGTAGCAATCAGCCCCAGCATTTT. Translated: CASSYDGGSNQPQHF.

The J gene is TRBJ2-2, the V gene TRBV7-9; D possibly corresponds to TRBD1 (6 bases). The CDR3 length is 14 residues. V lost 4 bases to trimming and J lost 7 bases, with 13 bases between them. Per germline, CDR1 SEHNR and CDR2 FQNEAQ (reference sequence). CDR3 sequence (DNA): TGTGCCAGCAGCTCGACCCAGGGACACGGGGAGCTGTTTTTT. As protein: CASSSTQGHGELFF. The entire variable domain, with the rest obtained from reference TRBV7-9 and TRBJ2-2, is as follows: DTGVSQNPRHKITKRGQNVTFRCDPISEHNRLYWYRQTLGQGPEFLTYFQNEAQLEKSRLLSDRFSAERPKGSFSTLEIQRTEQGDSAMYLCASSSTQGHGELFFGEGSRLTVL.

The chain recombines TRBV18 with TRBJ2-3; 7 bases are shared with TRBD2. The junction had 13 bases not matched to a gene; V was cut back by 2 bases and J by 5 bases. This CDR3 comprises 17 residues. Germline V gives CDR1 KGHSH, CDR2 LQKENI. For the CDR3, the DNA is TGTGCCAGCTCACCAGGGCGGGAGAGGGGACGAGGAGATACGCAGTATTTT. Its translation is CASSPGRERGRGDTQYF.

This chain uses TRBV13 with TRBJ1-2; TRBD1 matches at 9 bases. V shed 5 bases, J shed 4 bases, and the junction held 8 bases outside the gene matches. Germline assignment: CDR1 PRHDT and CDR2 FYEKMQ (reference sequence). CDR3 length equals 15 residues. Here the CDR3 DNA reads TGTGCCAGCAGCCTTTACAGGGGGCAAATCTATGGCTACACCTTC. It yields the protein CASSLYRGQIYGYTF.

The chain has TRBV3-1 (or the pseudogene TRBV3-2) and TRBJ1-2; D is unclear. The germline CDR1 and CDR2 sequences are LGHDT and YNNKEL (reference sequence). Trimming removed 5 bases at V and 8 bases at J, with 15 bases between. The CDR3 loop spans 13 amino acids. The CDR3 sequence is CASSYGSTEGYTF. CDR3 sequence (DNA): TGTGCCAGCAGCTACGGTTCGACGGAGGGCTACACCTTC.